This T cell receptor beta chain was captured by sequencing in a study of blood T cell repertoires in COVID-19. Sequenced by immunoSEQ multiplex PCR; TCRdb stores in-frame clones only, minus some. The sample consists of over 400,000 clones, roughly nine tenths of them appearing once. Germline V CDR1 and CDR2: KGHDR, SFDVKD. There are 17 residues in the CDR3. After removal of 5 bases from V and 1 base from J, the junction contained 10 bases not matched to a gene. This sequence joins TRBV24-1 and TRBJ2-3, with 8 bases identical to TRBD1. The sample consisted of PBMCs or T cells enriched from blood (not recorded which). The origin of this receptor is a woman in her sixties or seventies who had recovered from COVID-19. CDR3 DNA: TGTGCCACCAGTGCCCCCACACCGGGACAGGGCACAGATACGCAGTATTTT. Protein sequence: CATSAPTPGQGTDTQYF.